The source of this T cell receptor beta chain is a study of cytomegalovirus exposure and HLA in healthy donors. In germline, CDR1 is SGHRS, CDR2 YFSETQ. This CDR3 is 12 amino acids long. Trimming took 0 bases from V and 3 from J, leaving 4 bases between them. 13 Jbeta primers and 60 Vbeta primers were used for the PCR. Profiling relied on immunoSEQ multiplex PCR, and the TCRdb table lists in-frame clones only, not all of them. Of some 67,000 clones listed, about four fifths are singletons. Participants comprised healthy donors of bone marrow. This chain uses TRBV5-1 with TRBJ2-7; D remains ambiguous. The origin of this receptor is a woman aged 25-40 years in good health and CMV-seronegative. Sequencing used PBMCs. CDR3 coding DNA: TGCGCCAGCAGCTTGGACATCTACGAGCAGTACTTC. Protein sequence: CASSLDIYEQYF.